These T cell receptor beta chains were read from a single sample in a study of blood T cells in healthy people across ages. TCRdb recomputed calls from the 5' RACE reads with MiXCR, one row per CDR3 protein. The sample yields about 1.8 million distinct CDR3 sequences, around 50% seen once. The sample consisted of blood. These receptor sequences come from a woman between 40 and 55 years old in good health. CDR3s include the opening cysteine and the closing phenylalanine or tryptophan. The order of the fields is CDR3 protein, CDR3 length, V gene, J gene.

cdr3_aa: CASRAPDSSNQPQHF; cdr3_length: 15; v_call: TRBV28; j_call: TRBJ1-5
cdr3_aa: CSARDALPRLAGGRTDTQYF; cdr3_length: 20; v_call: TRBV20-1; j_call: TRBJ2-3
cdr3_aa: CASSLGRRPNYGYTF; cdr3_length: 15; v_call: TRBV27; j_call: TRBJ1-2
cdr3_aa: CASSTGPEQFF; cdr3_length: 11; v_call: TRBV5-1; j_call: TRBJ2-1
cdr3_aa: CASSADRGRGEQYF; cdr3_length: 14; v_call: TRBV5-1; j_call: TRBJ2-7
cdr3_aa: CASTREGGPFQETQYF; cdr3_length: 16; v_call: TRBV6-6; j_call: TRBJ2-5
cdr3_aa: CASSQGHGGNTEAFF; cdr3_length: 15; v_call: TRBV4-2; j_call: TRBJ1-1
cdr3_aa: CASSLEANSPLHF; cdr3_length: 13; v_call: TRBV7-2; j_call: TRBJ1-6
cdr3_aa: CASSFGAQVYTGELFF; cdr3_length: 16; v_call: TRBV28; j_call: TRBJ2-2
cdr3_aa: CASSLNRGRIETQYF; cdr3_length: 15; v_call: TRBV7-7; j_call: TRBJ2-5
cdr3_aa: CASSVGRRSYGYTF; cdr3_length: 14; v_call: TRBV9; j_call: TRBJ1-2
cdr3_aa: CASREATGKDEQFF; cdr3_length: 14; v_call: TRBV7-6; j_call: TRBJ2-1
cdr3_aa: CASSYRIRYGYTF; cdr3_length: 13; v_call: TRBV6-5; j_call: TRBJ1-2
cdr3_aa: CASSFQARGADTQYF; cdr3_length: 15; v_call: TRBV12-3/TRBV12-4; j_call: TRBJ2-3
cdr3_aa: CASSPSGTSAEQYF; cdr3_length: 14; v_call: TRBV18; j_call: TRBJ2-7
cdr3_aa: CASPPPIGTGTDNEQYF; cdr3_length: 17; v_call: TRBV28; j_call: TRBJ2-7